This T cell receptor beta chain was found in a study of blood T cell repertoires in COVID-19. The wider study: The United States, Italy and Spain were the sources of the acute and convalescent COVID-19 samples. T cells, B-cell-depleted T cells, or PBMCs supplied cDNA or gDNA.

The length of the CDR3 is 12 residues. V was trimmed by 8 bases and J by 4 bases, leaving 11 bases between them. Germline V gene data show CDR1 as MNHEY and CDR2 as SVGAGI. Original handling: Cell counts per sample came from amplifying reference gene primers. Repertoires were generated with immunoSEQ multiplex PCR, while TCRdb's copy carries only in-frame clones and drops some. Clone size and V and J calls were adopted from that table, with D and trimming inferred from the DNA. Here the sample spans about 98,000 clones, approximately 82% being singletons. Source material: peripheral blood. The gene calls are TRBV6-5 and TRBJ1-2; possibly TRBD1 for D (5 bases). The clonotype comes from a man in his sixties with acute or convalescent COVID-19. This CDR3 is CASYQGGYGYTF. CDR3 DNA sequence: TGTGCCAGCTACCAGGGTGGCTATGGCTACACCTTC.